This paragraph reports one T cell receptor beta chain. Its antigen is unknown. The data stem from a study of T cells in localized non-small cell lung cancer. Study-wide points: The study found T cell clonality highest in uninvolved adjacent lung, above tumor. Without multi-region sequencing, intratumor heterogeneity could not be excluded. Higher adjacent-lung clonality was associated with shorter survival.

The assay was immunoSEQ multiplex PCR, and TCRdb's table has in-frame clones only and misses some. The sample has about 74,000 clones; approximately 88% are singletons. With 2 bases removed from V and 3 bases from J, the gap between germline ends came to 19 bases. This CDR3 is 18 amino acids long. CDR1 is LGHNT, CDR2 FRNRAP, per germline. The receptor comes from a female donor over 55 with stage I lung adenocarcinoma. The sample consisted of peripheral blood, taken before any cancer treatment. The gene calls are TRBV12-5 and TRBJ2-2; D unclear. This chain's CDR3 is CASGLTSPSSRHTGELFF. CDR3 in DNA: TGTGCTAGTGGTTTGACCTCTCCTTCGTCCAGGCACACCGGGGAGCTGTTTTTT.